The 4 T cell receptor beta chains in this list originate from one sample, sequenced in a study of blood T cell repertoires in COVID-19. Repertoires were generated with immunoSEQ multiplex PCR, while TCRdb's copy carries only in-frame clones and drops some. The table has about 160,000 clones, about 85% seen once; the top ten hold 3.3%. Sequencing used peripheral blood. The origin of the receptors is a human donor with acute or convalescent COVID-19. The donor label of this sample is uncertain.

J is TRBJ1-2 and V is TRBV29-1; TRBD1 aligns across 8 bases. The CDR3 is made up of 15 amino acids. Germline CDR1 reads SQVTM; CDR2 reads ANQGSEA. The J segment lost 5 bases and the V segment lost 4 bases, leaving 12 bases of the junction unmatched. In DNA, the CDR3 is TGCAGCGTTGCGAGGAGTGCAGGGGGCGCTTATGGCTACACCTTC. Its protein is CSVARSAGGAYGYTF.

The chain carries TRBV7-2 and TRBJ2-7; D is perhaps TRBD2 (6 bases). Germline loops: CDR1 SGHTA, CDR2 FQGNSA. V shed 5 bases and J shed 1 base, with 15 bases lying between them. The CDR3 loop spans 15 amino acids. The chain's CDR3 is CASSARDSRSYEQYF. CDR3 coding DNA: TGTGCCAGCAGCGCCCGGGACTCTCGATCCTACGAGCAGTACTTC.

This clone has a single count. This chain links TRBV3-1 (or the pseudogene TRBV3-2) with TRBJ1-6, with TRBD1 matching over 9 bases. The CDR3 is made up of 15 amino acids. Germline V gene lookup returns CDR1 LGHDT and CDR2 YNNKEL (reference sequence). Unmatched junction bases numbered 6, after V lost 1 base and J lost 11 bases. In DNA form, the CDR3 reads TGTGCCAGCAGCCAAGTCGGGACAGGGAATACACCCCTCCACTTT. As protein: CASSQVGTGNTPLHF.

V usage is TRBV2 and J usage is TRBJ2-7; possible D gene TRBD2, 5 bases. Germline assignment: CDR1 SNHLY and CDR2 FYNNEI. The germline V and J ends were trimmed by 7 bases and 0 bases, with 19 bases remaining between them. The CDR3 is 16 residues long. CDR3: CASMRSWTGSSYEQYF. CDR3 nucleotides: TGTGCCAGCATGCGTTCTTGGACGGGAAGCTCCTACGAGCAGTACTTC.